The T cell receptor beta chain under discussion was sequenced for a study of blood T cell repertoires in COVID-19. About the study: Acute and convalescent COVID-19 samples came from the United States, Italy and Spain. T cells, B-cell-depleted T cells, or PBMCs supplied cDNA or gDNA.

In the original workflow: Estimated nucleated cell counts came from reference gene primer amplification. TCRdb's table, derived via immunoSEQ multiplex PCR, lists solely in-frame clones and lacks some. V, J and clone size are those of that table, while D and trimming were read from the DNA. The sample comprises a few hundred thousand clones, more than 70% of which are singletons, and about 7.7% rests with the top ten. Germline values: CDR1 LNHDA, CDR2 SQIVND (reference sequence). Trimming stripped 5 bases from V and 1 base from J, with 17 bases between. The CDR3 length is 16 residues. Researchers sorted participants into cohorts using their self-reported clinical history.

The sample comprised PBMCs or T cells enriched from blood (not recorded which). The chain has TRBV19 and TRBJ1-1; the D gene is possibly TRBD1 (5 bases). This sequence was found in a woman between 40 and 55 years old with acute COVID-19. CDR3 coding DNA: TGTGCCAGTAGTTTTGCAACGGGGAGGGGGAACACTGAAGCTTTCTTT. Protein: CASSFATGRGNTEAFF.